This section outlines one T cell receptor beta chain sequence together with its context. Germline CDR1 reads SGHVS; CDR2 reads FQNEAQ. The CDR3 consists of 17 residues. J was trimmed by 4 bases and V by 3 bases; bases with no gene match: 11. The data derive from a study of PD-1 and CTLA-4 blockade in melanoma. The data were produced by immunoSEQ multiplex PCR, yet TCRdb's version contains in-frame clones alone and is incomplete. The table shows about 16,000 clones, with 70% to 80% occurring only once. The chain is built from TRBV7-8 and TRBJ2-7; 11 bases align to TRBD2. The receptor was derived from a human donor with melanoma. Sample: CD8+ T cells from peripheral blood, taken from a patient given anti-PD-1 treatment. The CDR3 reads CASSLTSLAGGRYEQYF. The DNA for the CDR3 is TGTGCCAGCAGCTTGACCTCTCTAGCGGGAGGCCGGTACGAGCAGTACTTC.